The 17 T cell receptor beta chains below come from one sample, sequenced in a study of cytomegalovirus exposure and HLA in healthy donors. PCR used 60 Vbeta primers and 13 Jbeta primers. Data came from immunoSEQ multiplex PCR; TCRdb stores just in-frame clones and leaves some out. The sample holds roughly 150,000 clones, approximately 78% seen once. Sequenced sample: PBMCs. All receptors derive from a male donor in good health and CMV-seronegative.

In this sample, this clone turned up once. The J gene is TRBJ1-2, the V gene TRBV29-1; tentatively, D is TRBD1 (5 bases). Germline V gene sequence: CDR1 SQVTM, CDR2 ANQGSEA. The CDR3 extends over 15 amino acids. Trimming removed 7 bases from V and 0 bases from J, with 18 bases in between. CDR3 residues: CSARAQTATNYGYTF. CDR3 DNA sequence: TGCAGCGCCAGAGCCCAGACAGCCACTAACTATGGCTACACCTTC.

The CDR3 is CASSSGVEETQYF. In DNA form, the CDR3 reads TGTGCCAGCAGCTCGGGGGTCGAAGAGACCCAGTACTTC. The chain carries TRBV7-2 and TRBJ2-5; perhaps TRBD2 as D (6 bases). Germline V gives CDR1 SGHTA, CDR2 FQGNSA. The germline V and J ends were trimmed by 4 bases and 3 bases, with 9 bases remaining between them. The CDR3 covers 13 residues.

This chain joins TRBV7-9 and TRBJ2-3; 7 nucleotides align to TRBD2. J lost 6 bases, V lost 6 bases, and 3 bases had no gene match. CDR1 is SEHNR and CDR2 is FQNEAQ in the germline V gene (reference sequence). The CDR3 spans 12 residues. The CDR3 protein is CASSREGDTQYF. The CDR3 DNA reads TGTGCCAGCAGTAGGGAGGGCGATACGCAGTATTTT.

The genes are TRBV19 and TRBJ1-2; 7 bases are a match to TRBD1. Looked up from germline, CDR1 is LNHDA and CDR2 is SQIVND (reference sequence). The junction had 5 bases not matched to a gene; V was cut back by 6 bases and J by 4 bases. This CDR3 has 13 residues. CDR3 bases: TGTGCCAGTAGCAGACAGGGTTCCTATGGCTACACCTTC. Amino acids: CASSRQGSYGYTF.

This clone has only one observation. In nucleotides, the CDR3 is TGTGCCAGCAGCCAAGATCCTTCCTATGGCTACACCTTC. Its translation: CASSQDPSYGYTF. The chain employs TRBV4-2 and TRBJ1-2; D unclear. The CDR3 has 13 residues. V was clipped by 0 bases and J by 4 bases, with 6 bases between them. CDR1 is LGHNA and CDR2 is YNFKEQ in the germline V gene.

This sequence joins TRBV5-5 and TRBJ2-1, with D uncertain. The germline V gene encodes CDR1 SGHKS and CDR2 YYEKEE (reference sequence). V was shortened by 4 bases and J by 1 base, with 12 bases between the two germline ends. This CDR3 has 15 amino acids. CDR3 sequence reads: CASSPTGDSYNEQFF. CDR3 coding DNA: TGTGCCAGCAGCCCCACGGGTGATTCCTACAATGAGCAGTTCTTC.

J is TRBJ2-1 and V is TRBV27; 9 bases map to TRBD1. Germline trimming cut 4 bases from V and 7 bases from J; bases unmatched to any gene: 5. The CDR3 covers 14 residues. CDR1 is MNHEY and CDR2 is SMNVEV in the germline V gene (reference sequence). The DNA of the CDR3 is TGTGCCAGCAGTTCTTGGACAGGGGTTAATGAGCAGTTCTTC. Translated: CASSSWTGVNEQFF.

The count of this clone is one. V gene TRBV11-2 combines with J gene TRBJ2-7, with 7 bases identical to TRBD1. The CDR3 has 15 residues. In germline, CDR1 is SGHAT, CDR2 FQNNGV. The trim removed 1 base at V and 4 bases at J, leaving 7 bases unmatched. The DNA for the CDR3 is TGTGCCAGCAGCTTAGCACGAGGGGGCGGTTACGAGCAGTACTTC. As protein: CASSLARGGGYEQYF.

This clone was seen a few times. The same CDR3 arises from other DNA sequences in this sample as well. V and J are TRBV5-1 and TRBJ1-5, with D unresolved. Germline V lookup: CDR1 SGHRS, CDR2 YFSETQ. This CDR3 has 14 residues. Trimming took off 0 bases at V and 1 base at J, with 5 bases between the two ends. As DNA, the CDR3 is TGCGCCAGCAGCTTGGACGGGAGCAATCAGCCCCAGCATTTT. Translation gives CASSLDGSNQPQHF.

This clone was counted once. J is TRBJ2-2 and V is TRBV5-1; D uncertain. The CDR3 is made up of 14 amino acids. Germline lookup yields CDR1 SGHRS and CDR2 YFSETQ. Trimming pared 6 bases from V and 6 bases from J, leaving 15 bases between. The DNA of the CDR3 is TGCGCCAGCACAATAAAGCCTCCGGCCGGGGAGCTGTTTTTT. Its protein is CASTIKPPAGELFF. Drawing the rest from reference TRBV5-1 and TRBJ2-2, the complete variable domain is KAGVTQTPRYLIKTRGQQVTLSCSPISGHRSVSWYQQTPGQGLQFLFEYFSETQRNKGNFPGRFSGRQFSNSRSEMNVSTLELGDSALYLCASTIKPPAGELFFGEGSRLTVL.

The chain joins TRBV11-2 to TRBJ1-3; D is undetermined. Trimming removed 1 base at V and 0 bases at J, with 10 bases between. The CDR3 runs 16 residues. Germline V gives CDR1 SGHAT, CDR2 FQNNGV. CDR3 amino acids: CASSLGGLSSGNTIYF. In DNA form, the CDR3 reads TGTGCCAGCAGCTTAGGAGGCCTAAGCTCTGGAAACACCATATATTTT.

This chain joins TRBV5-6 and TRBJ2-7; possible D gene TRBD1, 5 bases. There are 14 residues in the CDR3. V was trimmed by 0 bases and J by 6 bases, leaving 13 bases between them. In germline, CDR1 is SGHDT, CDR2 YYEEEE. CDR3 protein: CASSLGQGWIEQYF. The DNA for the CDR3 is TGTGCCAGCAGCTTGGGGCAGGGATGGATCGAGCAGTACTTC.

The chain carries TRBV19 and TRBJ2-5; 9 nucleotides agree with TRBD1. Trimming took 6 bases from V and 1 from J; bases not matched to a gene: 3. This CDR3 is built from 14 residues. CDR1 and CDR2 (germline): LNHDA, SQIVND (reference sequence). CDR3 region: CASRSGQGQETQYF. CDR3 DNA sequence: TGTGCCAGTAGATCGGGACAGGGCCAAGAGACCCAGTACTTC.

V usage is TRBV5-6 and J usage is TRBJ1-2; the match to TRBD1 covers 8 bases. CDR3 length equals 15 residues. CDR1 is SGHDT, CDR2 YYEEEE, per germline. Trimming at V came to 0 bases and at J to 4 bases, leaving 5 bases not matched to a gene. The CDR3 DNA sequence: TGTGCCAGCAGCTTGGTGGACAGGGAGGTCTATGGCTACACCTTC. This gives the protein CASSLVDREVYGYTF.

The table lists this clone with a few counts. The CDR3 coding sequence is TGTGCCAGCAGCTTAGTTGGGGGGTACACCGGGGAGCTGTTTTTT. This sequence encodes CASSLVGGYTGELFF. The chain combines TRBV11-2 with TRBJ2-2; D might be TRBD2 (6 bases). Trimming left V 1 base short and J 3 bases short, with 9 bases between. In germline, CDR1 is SGHAT, CDR2 FQNNGV. The CDR3 sequence is 15 residues long.

This sequence joins TRBV11-1 and TRBJ2-5, with 8 bases lining up with TRBD2. The V gene end was trimmed by 5 bases and the J gene end by 1 base; junction bases not matched to a gene: 12. Germline loops: CDR1 SGHAT, CDR2 FQDESV (reference sequence). There are 17 residues in the CDR3. The CDR3 reads CASSDSGTRRSQETQYF. The CDR3 DNA reads TGTGCCAGCAGCGACTCCGGGACTAGAAGATCCCAAGAGACCCAGTACTTC.

This chain links TRBV7-8 with TRBJ2-7, with D possibly being TRBD2 (5 bases). In germline, CDR1 is SGHVS, CDR2 FQNEAQ. The V end lost 5 bases, the J end lost 6 bases, and 17 bases lay between the germline ends. The CDR3 has 14 residues. This CDR3 reads CASSPRGQVIEQYF. The CDR3 bases are TGTGCCAGCAGCCCGCGAGGGCAGGTAATCGAGCAGTACTTC.